This TCR beta chain was sequenced for a study of cytomegalovirus exposure and HLA in healthy donors. Whole-study results and caveats: Rarity marked most TCR sequences, yet some public TCRs occurred in many donors. Investigators reported approximately 170 TCR beta chains as tied to cytomegalovirus.

Generated by immunoSEQ multiplex PCR, the TCRdb table keeps only in-frame clones and is missing some. The profile shows under 200,000 clones, about 90% of them singletons. This clone was counted once. Its target is not known. Per germline, CDR1 ENHRY and CDR2 SYGVKD. The CDR3 consists of 14 residues. V trimming: 10 bases; J trimming: 4 bases; junction bases outside the gene matches: 9. The receptor was isolated from a woman aged 18 to 35 in good health and CMV-seropositive. Sample: PBMCs. This sequence joins TRBV10-3 and TRBJ2-2; TRBD1 aligns across 7 bases. Written as DNA, the CDR3 is TGTGCCACGGCCGGACAGGCTGCCACCGGGGAGCTGTTTTTT. It is translated as CATAGQAATGELFF.